The next 32 T cell receptor beta chains were all read from a single sample in a study of cytomegalovirus exposure and HLA in healthy donors. The table came from immunoSEQ multiplex PCR; TCRdb's copy has only in-frame clones and leaves some out. The sample lists some 140,000 clones, almost 85% seen once, with 1.4% in the top ten. Source material: PBMCs. These TCRs come from a woman aged 25-40 years in good health and CMV-seronegative.

The chain is built from TRBV19 and TRBJ1-6; 9 positions match TRBD1. Germline V lookup: CDR1 LNHDA, CDR2 SQIVND (reference sequence). This CDR3 spans 16 amino acids. J gave up 4 bases and V 3 bases, and 4 bases lay outside the gene matches. The CDR3 loop is CASSIDRGGYNSPLHF. CDR3 sequence (DNA): TGTGCCAGTAGTATTGACAGGGGGGGATATAATTCACCCCTCCACTTT.

J is TRBJ2-1 and V is TRBV5-1; possible D gene TRBD1, 6 bases. The CDR3 runs 14 residues. Trimming removed 0 bases from V and 5 bases from J, with 9 bases in between. Germline V gene sequence: CDR1 SGHRS, CDR2 YFSETQ. The CDR3 loop reads CASSLGTVNNEQFF. Written as DNA, the CDR3 is TGCGCCAGCAGCTTGGGGACAGTAAACAATGAGCAGTTCTTC. Using reference TRBV5-1 and TRBJ2-1 for the parts outside the CDR3, the full variable domain is KAGVTQTPRYLIKTRGQQVTLSCSPISGHRSVSWYQQTPGQGLQFLFEYFSETQRNKGNFPGRFSGRQFSNSRSEMNVSTLELGDSALYLCASSLGTVNNEQFFGPGTRLTVL.

The chain is built from TRBV6-6 and TRBJ2-5; 10 nucleotides agree with TRBD2. J was trimmed by 5 bases and V by 10 bases; bases with no gene match: 4. The CDR3 covers 12 residues. Germline V CDR1 and CDR2: MNHNY, SVGAGI (reference sequence). For the CDR3, the DNA is TGTGCCACTAGCGGGGGTCGGGAGACCCAGTACTTC. This encodes CATSGGRETQYF.

The genes are TRBV10-1 and TRBJ1-4; TRBD1 matches at 7 bases. Trimming removed 3 bases from V and 8 bases from J; junction bases left unmatched: 0. The CDR3 spans 12 residues. In germline, CDR1 is WNHNN, CDR2 SYGVQD (reference sequence). The CDR3: CASSEQGEKLFF. The CDR3 coding sequence is TGCGCCAGCAGTGAACAGGGGGAAAAACTGTTTTTT.

This clone occurred once. This chain uses TRBV5-6 with TRBJ1-2; TRBD1 is a possible D gene (6 bases). The CDR3 is 12 amino acids. Germline V gene sequence: CDR1 SGHDT, CDR2 YYEEEE. The V end lost 5 bases, the J end lost 2 bases, and 7 bases lay between the germline ends. The CDR3 DNA reads TGTGCCAGCAGGACAGGAAACTATGGCTACACCTTC. Translating it yields CASRTGNYGYTF.

The chain is built from TRBV5-1 and TRBJ2-1; D is perhaps TRBD2 (6 bases). Trimming took 0 bases from V and 1 from J, leaving 11 bases between them. The CDR3 sequence is 16 residues long. The germline V gene has CDR1 SGHRS and CDR2 YFSETQ. This CDR3 reads CASSLEGTLSYNEQFF. The CDR3 DNA reads as TGCGCCAGCAGCTTGGAGGGGACTTTATCCTACAATGAGCAGTTCTTC.

V usage is TRBV27 and J usage is TRBJ2-1; D is undetermined. The V end lost 6 bases, the J end lost 2 bases, and 14 bases lay between the germline ends. Germline V gene sequence: CDR1 MNHEY, CDR2 SMNVEV (reference sequence). The CDR3 loop spans 15 amino acids. CDR3 sequence reads: CASSQGLQPYNEQFF. CDR3 DNA: TGTGCCAGCAGCCAAGGCCTACAGCCCTACAATGAGCAGTTCTTC.

CDR3 sequence (DNA): TGTGCCAGCACCGCTCCCCTCATGGGGAGAAGAATGAACACTGAAGCTTTCTTT. This translates into CASTAPLMGRRMNTEAFF. The rearrangement links TRBV28 to TRBJ1-1, with D unclear. Trimming took 7 bases from V and 0 from J, leaving 24 bases between them. Germline values: CDR1 MDHEN, CDR2 SYDVKM. This CDR3 spans 18 amino acids.

Here the CDR3 reads CASSLFLDQGNEQFF. The CDR3 DNA reads TGCGCCAGCAGCTTGTTTCTAGATCAGGGCAATGAGCAGTTCTTC. The chain employs TRBV5-1 and TRBJ2-1, with a tentative D call TRBD1 (5 bases). The germline V gene encodes CDR1 SGHRS and CDR2 YFSETQ. This CDR3 spans 15 amino acids. Trimming cost V 1 base and J 6 bases, with 14 bases left between them. The whole variable domain, filled in from reference TRBV5-1 and TRBJ2-1, reads KAGVTQTPRYLIKTRGQQVTLSCSPISGHRSVSWYQQTPGQGLQFLFEYFSETQRNKGNFPGRFSGRQFSNSRSEMNVSTLELGDSALYLCASSLFLDQGNEQFFGPGTRLTVL.

The chain combines TRBV19 with TRBJ2-7; the match to TRBD1 covers 9 bases. J gave up 2 bases and V 6 bases, and 5 bases lay outside the gene matches. From germline, CDR1 is LNHDA and CDR2 SQIVND (reference sequence). The CDR3 loop spans 14 amino acids. The chain's CDR3 is CASSDRDRAYEQYF. In DNA form, the CDR3 reads TGTGCCAGTAGCGACCGGGACAGGGCCTACGAGCAGTACTTC.

The chain carries TRBV9 and TRBJ2-2, with a weak D call TRBD2 (6 bases). The V gene lost 0 bases and the J gene lost 6 bases, with 6 bases spanning the gap. Germline CDR1 is SGDLS and CDR2 is YYNGEE. The CDR3 has 13 amino acids. CDR3 in DNA: TGTGCCAGCAGCGTAGGCGGGGCCGGGGAGCTGTTTTTT. This translates into CASSVGGAGELFF.

DNA of the CDR3: TGTGCCAGCAGTTACTCGCGGGGGGCGGGGAGGGACATTCAGTACTTC. It is translated as CASSYSRGAGRDIQYF. This chain connects TRBV6-5 to TRBJ2-4; 8 nucleotides align to TRBD2. In germline, CDR1 is MNHEY, CDR2 SVGAGI. CDR3 length equals 16 residues. V shed 0 bases and J 8 bases; nucleotides not matched to a gene: 9.

The chain carries TRBV11-2 and TRBJ1-1; D gene unclear. Germline loops: CDR1 SGHAT, CDR2 FQNNGV. Trimming left V 0 bases short and J 0 bases short, with 5 bases between. The CDR3 loop spans 14 amino acids. CDR3 protein: CASSLELLNTEAFF. The CDR3, as DNA: TGTGCCAGCAGCTTAGAACTGCTGAACACTGAAGCTTTCTTT.

J is TRBJ2-3 and V is TRBV11-2; 9 bases are a match to TRBD2. CDR1 SGHAT and CDR2 FQNNGV come from the germline V gene. V shed 1 base, J shed 3 bases, and the junction held 8 bases outside the gene matches. The CDR3 consists of 17 residues. This CDR3 is CASSLGAGGVITDTQYF. CDR3 sequence (DNA): TGTGCCAGCAGCTTAGGCGCGGGGGGGGTGATAACAGATACGCAGTATTTT.

The rearrangement links TRBV2 to TRBJ1-1; no clear D gene. The CDR3 runs 13 residues. The V gene's germline CDR1 is SNHLY and CDR2 FYNNEI. V was cut by 2 bases and J by 2 bases, with 6 bases left in between. CDR3 coding DNA: TGTGCCAGCAGTGAATGGGCAAACACTGAAGCTTTCTTT. Translating it yields CASSEWANTEAFF.

The chain recombines TRBV18 with TRBJ1-2, with D possibly matching TRBD1 (6 bases). CDR1 and CDR2 from the germline V gene are KGHSH and LQKENI. V was shortened by 5 bases and J by 4 bases, with 11 bases between the two germline ends. The length of the CDR3 is 13 residues. DNA for the CDR3: TGTGCCAGCTCAGCAGGGGACCTCTATGGCTACACCTTC. Its protein product is CASSAGDLYGYTF.

The chain carries TRBV9 and TRBJ2-7; TRBD1 agrees at 10 bases. The CDR3 consists of 19 residues. V gave up 0 bases and J gave up 5 bases; unmatched junction bases: 17. Germline lookup yields CDR1 SGDLS and CDR2 YYNGEE. CDR3 in amino acids: CASSVAGSGTGVQVNEQYF. In nucleotides, the CDR3 is TGTGCCAGCAGCGTAGCAGGTTCCGGGACAGGGGTACAGGTGAACGAGCAGTACTTC.

The V call is TRBV18, the J call TRBJ2-7; 7 positions match TRBD1. The CDR3 runs 13 residues. V shed 5 bases and J 4 bases; nucleotides not matched to a gene: 5. CDR1 and CDR2 from the germline V gene are KGHSH and LQKENI. The CDR3 DNA is TGTGCCAGCTCATCGGGACAGAAATACGAGCAGTACTTC. Translation gives CASSSGQKYEQYF.

J is TRBJ2-1 and V is TRBV5-6; TRBD1 might be the D (5 bases). The CDR3 runs 12 residues. Trimming shortened V by 3 bases and J by 8 bases, and 9 bases separated the two germline ends. Per germline, CDR1 SGHDT and CDR2 YYEEEE. CDR3 region: CASSSQVYEQFF. In nucleotides, the CDR3 is TGTGCCAGCAGCTCACAGGTCTATGAGCAGTTCTTC.

In its sample, this clone was seen once. The rearrangement links TRBV2 to TRBJ2-7, with a tentative D call TRBD1 (7 bases). The CDR3 is 15 residues long. Trimming removed 4 bases at V and 1 base at J, with 14 bases between. Germline CDR1 and CDR2: SNHLY and FYNNEI. In DNA form, the CDR3 reads TGTGCCAGCAGTGCTAGGGAGGACAGGTCCTACGAGCAGTACTTC. Amino acids: CASSAREDRSYEQYF.

The chain has TRBV4-2 and TRBJ1-5; D is unresolved. Germline lookup yields CDR1 LGHNA and CDR2 YNFKEQ. The V end was cut by 4 bases, the J end by 0 bases, with 7 bases between. The length of the CDR3 is 14 residues. CDR3 sequence reads: CASSPGSSNQPQHF. Here the CDR3 DNA reads TGTGCCAGCAGCCCCGGGTCTAGCAATCAGCCCCAGCATTTT.

This clone has only one observation. V usage is TRBV19 and J usage is TRBJ1-2; D is perhaps TRBD1 (5 bases). Germline lookup yields CDR1 LNHDA and CDR2 SQIVND (reference sequence). The CDR3 sequence is 13 residues long. Trimming removed 6 bases from V and 4 bases from J, with 12 bases in between. The CDR3 DNA follows: TGTGCCAGTAGCATCAGGGTGGGCTATGGCTACACCTTC. Amino acids: CASSIRVGYGYTF. Based on the CDR3 plus reference TRBV19 and TRBJ1-2, the full variable domain is DGGITQSPKYLFRKEGQNVTLSCEQNLNHDAMYWYRQDPGQGLRLIYYSQIVNDFQKGDIAEGYSVSREKKESFPLTVTSAQKNPTAFYLCASSIRVGYGYTFGSGTRLTVV.

The chain uses TRBV9 and TRBJ1-3; D not resolved. V shed 4 bases and J shed 8 bases, with 16 bases lying between them. CDR1 and CDR2 (germline): SGDLS, YYNGEE. The CDR3 is 14 residues long. CDR3 coding DNA: TGTGCCAGCAGCCCCAGCCTAGGGAGACACACCATATATTTT. It encodes CASSPSLGRHTIYF.

The chain joins TRBV7-8 to TRBJ2-3, with 8 bases fitting TRBD2. The V segment lost 0 bases and the J segment 4 bases; nucleotides outside the gene matches: 6. The CDR3 is 16 amino acids. Germline CDR1 SGHVS, CDR2 FQNEAQ. The CDR3 sequence is CASSLAGSGVADTQYF. The CDR3 DNA follows: TGTGCCAGCAGCTTAGCGGGTAGCGGGGTGGCAGATACGCAGTATTTT.

The CDR3 protein is CASSAGIATEAFF. The CDR3 DNA sequence: TGTGCCAGCAGCGCAGGGATTGCCACTGAAGCTTTCTTT. The chain uses TRBV9 and TRBJ1-1, with D possibly matching TRBD1 (5 bases). In germline, CDR1 is SGDLS, CDR2 YYNGEE. V was pared by 3 bases and J by 4 bases, with 10 bases between. This CDR3 has 13 amino acids.

This rearrangement joins TRBV6-5 to TRBJ1-6; no definite D call. With 8 bases removed from V and 11 bases from J, the gap between germline ends came to 10 bases. Germline V gene data show CDR1 as MNHEY and CDR2 as SVGAGI. The CDR3 loop spans 11 amino acids. The CDR3 loop reads CASRVVPPLHF. DNA of the CDR3: TGTGCCAGCCGAGTAGTTCCACCCCTCCACTTT.

The genes are TRBV5-6 and TRBJ1-1; 9 positions agree with TRBD1. V shed 2 bases and J 0 bases; nucleotides not matched to a gene: 8. This CDR3 contains 17 residues. Germline loops: CDR1 SGHDT, CDR2 YYEEEE. In DNA, the CDR3 is TGTGCCAGCAGCTTCGGGACAGGGAAGGTTATGAACACTGAAGCTTTCTTT. This encodes CASSFGTGKVMNTEAFF.

V and J are TRBV15 and TRBJ2-3; D is possibly TRBD2 (7 bases). This CDR3 is built from 17 residues. The germline V and J ends were trimmed by 0 bases and 2 bases, with 15 bases remaining between them. Germline assignment: CDR1 LNHNV and CDR2 YYDKDF (reference sequence). CDR3 sequence: CATSRDRGAGFTDTQYF. The CDR3 DNA reads as TGTGCCACCAGCAGAGATCGGGGGGCGGGATTCACAGATACGCAGTATTTT. The full variable domain, its missing parts supplied by reference TRBV15 and TRBJ2-3, is DAMVIQNPRYQVTQFGKPVTLSCSQTLNHNVMYWYQQKSSQAPKLLFHYYDKDFNNEADTPDNFQSRRPNTSFCFLDIRSPGLGDTAMYLCATSRDRGAGFTDTQYFGPGTRLTVL.

This clone was counted a few times. V usage is TRBV4-2 and J usage is TRBJ2-5; D possibly corresponds to TRBD1 (5 bases). The CDR3 consists of 15 residues. CDR1 is LGHNA and CDR2 is YNFKEQ in the germline V gene. Deletions cut 0 bases from V and 0 bases from J, with 8 bases between. CDR3 in DNA: TGTGCCAGCAGCCAAGACCCAGGGCACCAAGAGACCCAGTACTTC. Protein: CASSQDPGHQETQYF.

This clone was seen just once. The rearrangement uses TRBV5-4 and TRBJ1-2; no clear D gene. Germline V gives CDR1 SGHNT, CDR2 YYREEE (reference sequence). CDR3 length: 13 residues. With 4 bases removed from V and 7 bases from J, the gap between germline ends came to 14 bases. The CDR3 DNA is TGTGCCAGCAGCCGAGATTCTCCGAGTGGCTACACCTTC. Amino acids: CASSRDSPSGYTF.

The gene calls are TRBV2 and TRBJ2-7; 8 bases map to TRBD2. The CDR3 is 13 residues long. CDR1 is SNHLY, CDR2 FYNNEI, per germline. V gave up 11 bases and J gave up 0 bases; unmatched junction bases: 6. CDR3 nucleotide sequence: TGTGCCGGAACGGGGGGGCTCTCCTACGAGCAGTACTTC. It is translated as CAGTGGLSYEQYF.

Only one count was recorded for this clone. This rearrangement joins TRBV2 to TRBJ2-5; 7 bases map to TRBD1. J gave up 5 bases and V 6 bases, and 6 bases lay outside the gene matches. Germline assignment: CDR1 SNHLY and CDR2 FYNNEI. This CDR3 contains 13 residues. CDR3 residues: CASRMGQWETQYF. The CDR3 region has the DNA TGTGCCAGCAGGATGGGACAGTGGGAGACCCAGTACTTC.